The rows below give T cell receptor beta chains drawn from one sample of a study of tumor-infiltrating lymphocytes in localized non-small cell lung cancer. Assay used: immunoSEQ multiplex PCR; TCRdb lists only in-frame clones, some missing. The table includes approximately 12,000 clones, 70% to 80% detected once. The source material was uninvolved lung tissue not adjacent to the tumor. These receptors were obtained from a human donor with non-small cell lung cancer. The CDR3 runs from the conserved cysteine through the conserved F or W. Fields, in order: D gene, clone size, J gene, V gene, CDR3 protein, CDR3 DNA. D genes are given only for firm matches. Where a row states a size, it is once, few, many or the class of an expanded clone; other rows omit it.

D gene: .; clone size: few; J gene: TRBJ2-5; V gene: TRBV6-5; CDR3 protein: CASSNYGAETQYF; CDR3 DNA: TGTGCCAGCAGTAACTACGGGGCCGAGACCCAGTACTTC
D gene: .; clone size: .; J gene: TRBJ1-6; V gene: TRBV2; CDR3 protein: CASSSDVSPLHF; CDR3 DNA: TGTGCCAGCAGTAGCGACGTTTCACCCCTCCACTTT
D gene: .; clone size: .; J gene: TRBJ1-4; V gene: TRBV6-5; CDR3 protein: CASSLLTGRFEKLFF; CDR3 DNA: TGTGCCAGCAGTCTTTTGACAGGTAGGTTTGAAAAACTGTTTTTT
D gene: .; clone size: .; J gene: TRBJ2-5; V gene: TRBV27; CDR3 protein: CASSFHHGETQYF; CDR3 DNA: TGTGCCAGCAGTTTCCACCACGGGGAGACCCAGTACTTC
D gene: .; clone size: .; J gene: TRBJ1-3; V gene: TRBV7-2; CDR3 protein: CASRIPSGNTIYF; CDR3 DNA: TGTGCCAGCCGCATCCCCTCTGGAAACACCATATATTTT
D gene: TRBD2; clone size: .; J gene: TRBJ2-1; V gene: TRBV29-1; CDR3 protein: CSVYSSGRRRNEQFF; CDR3 DNA: TGCAGCGTGTACTCTAGCGGGAGAAGACGGAATGAGCAGTTCTTC
D gene: .; clone size: .; J gene: TRBJ1-1; V gene: TRBV7-3; CDR3 protein: CASSTGHNTEAFF; CDR3 DNA: TGTGCCAGCAGTACGGGACACAACACTGAAGCTTTCTTT
D gene: TRBD1; clone size: .; J gene: TRBJ2-7; V gene: TRBV2; CDR3 protein: CASSLSRDRGRREQYF; CDR3 DNA: TGTGCCAGCAGCCTCTCCCGGGACAGGGGGCGCCGGGAGCAGTACTTC
D gene: .; clone size: few; J gene: TRBJ1-2; V gene: TRBV20-1; CDR3 protein: CSATGPGGYTF; CDR3 DNA: TGCAGTGCGACGGGGCCCGGCGGCTACACCTTC
D gene: TRBD1; clone size: .; J gene: TRBJ1-1; V gene: TRBV20-1; CDR3 protein: CSAKDRVEAFF; CDR3 DNA: TGCAGTGCCAAAGACAGGGTCGAAGCTTTCTTT
D gene: .; clone size: .; J gene: TRBJ1-2; V gene: TRBV18; CDR3 protein: CASSPDYGYTF; CDR3 DNA: TGTGCCAGCTCACCGGACTATGGCTACACCTTC
D gene: .; clone size: .; J gene: TRBJ1-6; V gene: TRBV5-6; CDR3 protein: CASSLETVRSPLHF; CDR3 DNA: TGTGCCAGCAGCTTGGAGACGGTCCGATCACCCCTCCACTTT
D gene: .; clone size: few; J gene: TRBJ1-2; V gene: TRBV11-2; CDR3 protein: CASSLDVGDSYGYTF; CDR3 DNA: TGTGCCAGCAGCTTAGATGTAGGGGACTCGTATGGCTACACCTTC
D gene: .; clone size: .; J gene: TRBJ2-1; V gene: TRBV9; CDR3 protein: CASSLGWAKGNEQFF; CDR3 DNA: TGTGCCAGCAGCTTGGGGTGGGCTAAGGGCAATGAGCAGTTCTTC
D gene: .; clone size: .; J gene: TRBJ1-3; V gene: TRBV2; CDR3 protein: CASSERRNTIYF; CDR3 DNA: TGTGCCAGCAGTGAAAGGAGAAACACCATATATTTT
D gene: .; clone size: .; J gene: TRBJ2-1; V gene: TRBV7-2; CDR3 protein: CASSLYAGAYNEQFF; CDR3 DNA: TGTGCCAGCAGCCTCTACGCGGGCGCCTACAATGAGCAGTTCTTC
D gene: .; clone size: .; J gene: TRBJ2-2; V gene: TRBV9; CDR3 protein: CASSVDPGGNTGELFF; CDR3 DNA: TGTGCCAGCAGCGTAGACCCCGGCGGAAACACCGGGGAGCTGTTTTTT
D gene: .; clone size: .; J gene: TRBJ1-2; V gene: TRBV30; CDR3 protein: CAWSPPFRDYTF; CDR3 DNA: TGTGCCTGGAGTCCCCCTTTTAGGGACTACACCTTC
D gene: TRBD1; clone size: few; J gene: TRBJ1-1; V gene: TRBV7-9; CDR3 protein: CASLSGGRTEAFF; CDR3 DNA: TGTGCCAGTTTGTCAGGGGGTCGGACTGAAGCTTTCTTT
D gene: TRBD1; clone size: .; J gene: TRBJ1-2; V gene: TRBV11-2; CDR3 protein: CASSPNRGSNYGYTF; CDR3 DNA: TGTGCCAGCAGCCCGAACAGGGGAAGTAACTATGGCTACACCTTC
D gene: .; clone size: .; J gene: TRBJ1-5; V gene: TRBV19; CDR3 protein: CASIRKGRGSNQPQHF; CDR3 DNA: TGTGCCAGTATACGCAAGGGGAGAGGGAGCAATCAGCCCCAGCATTTT
D gene: TRBD1; clone size: .; J gene: TRBJ1-5; V gene: TRBV5-6; CDR3 protein: CASSRQGWQPQHF; CDR3 DNA: TGTGCCAGCAGCAGACAGGGTTGGCAGCCCCAGCATTTT
D gene: TRBD1; clone size: .; J gene: TRBJ1-5; V gene: TRBV7-9; CDR3 protein: CASSLGPGTGIHQPQHF; CDR3 DNA: TGTGCCAGCAGCTTAGGTCCCGGGACAGGGATTCATCAGCCCCAGCATTTT
D gene: TRBD2; clone size: .; J gene: TRBJ2-1; V gene: TRBV7-9; CDR3 protein: CASSFRTSGREQFF; CDR3 DNA: TGTGCCAGCAGCTTTAGGACTAGCGGGAGAGAGCAGTTCTTC
D gene: .; clone size: .; J gene: TRBJ1-2; V gene: TRBV7-9; CDR3 protein: CATKRGGEYGYTF; CDR3 DNA: TGTGCCACCAAACGCGGGGGGGAATATGGCTACACCTTC
D gene: .; clone size: .; J gene: TRBJ2-7; V gene: TRBV28; CDR3 protein: CASGAPDGNEQYF; CDR3 DNA: TGTGCCAGCGGAGCCCCGGACGGCAACGAGCAGTACTTC